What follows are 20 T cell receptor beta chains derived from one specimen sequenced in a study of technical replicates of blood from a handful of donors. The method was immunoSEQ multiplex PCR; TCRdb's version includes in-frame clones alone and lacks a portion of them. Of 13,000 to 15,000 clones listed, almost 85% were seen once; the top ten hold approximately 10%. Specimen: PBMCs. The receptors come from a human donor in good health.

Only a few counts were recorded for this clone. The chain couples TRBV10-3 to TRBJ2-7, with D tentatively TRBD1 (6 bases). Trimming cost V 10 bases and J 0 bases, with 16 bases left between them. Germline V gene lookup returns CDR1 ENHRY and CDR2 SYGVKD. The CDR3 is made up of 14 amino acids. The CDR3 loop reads CATTMDSTSYEQYF. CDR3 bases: TGTGCCACCACTATGGACAGTACCTCCTACGAGCAGTACTTC.

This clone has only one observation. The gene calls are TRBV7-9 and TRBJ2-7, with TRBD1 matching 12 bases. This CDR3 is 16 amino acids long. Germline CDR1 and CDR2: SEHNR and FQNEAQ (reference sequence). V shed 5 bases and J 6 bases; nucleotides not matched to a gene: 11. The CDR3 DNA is TGTGCCAGCAGCAGATCCGGGACAGGGGGCCTGGCCGAGCAGTACTTC. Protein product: CASSRSGTGGLAEQYF.

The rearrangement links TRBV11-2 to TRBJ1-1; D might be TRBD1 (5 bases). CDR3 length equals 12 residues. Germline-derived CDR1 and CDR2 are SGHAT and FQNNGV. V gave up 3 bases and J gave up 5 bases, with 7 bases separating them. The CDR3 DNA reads TGTGCCAGCAGCTTCAGGGATACTGAAGCTTTCTTT. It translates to CASSFRDTEAFF. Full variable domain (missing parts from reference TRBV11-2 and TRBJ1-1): EAGVAQSPRYKIIEKRQSVAFWCNPISGHATLYWYQQILGQGPKLLIQFQNNGVVDDSQLPKDRFSAERLKGVDSTLKIQPAKLEDSAVYLCASSFRDTEAFFGQGTRLTVV.

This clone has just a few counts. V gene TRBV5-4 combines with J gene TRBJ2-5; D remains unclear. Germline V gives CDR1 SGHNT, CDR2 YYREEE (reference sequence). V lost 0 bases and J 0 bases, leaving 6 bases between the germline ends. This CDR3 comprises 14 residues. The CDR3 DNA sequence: TGTGCCAGCAGCTTGGGACATTACCAAGAGACCCAGTACTTC. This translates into CASSLGHYQETQYF. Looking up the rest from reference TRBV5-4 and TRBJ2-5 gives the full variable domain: ETGVTQSPTHLIKTRGQQVTLRCSSQSGHNTVSWYQQALGQGPQFIFQYYREEENGRGNFPPRFSGLQFPNYSSELNVNALELDDSALYLCASSLGHYQETQYFGPGTRLLVL.

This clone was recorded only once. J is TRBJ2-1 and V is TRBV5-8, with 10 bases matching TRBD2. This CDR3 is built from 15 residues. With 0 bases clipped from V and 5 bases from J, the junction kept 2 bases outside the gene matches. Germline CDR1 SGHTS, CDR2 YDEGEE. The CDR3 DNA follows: TGTGCCAGCAGCTTGGAGCTAGCGGGGGACAATGAGCAGTTCTTC. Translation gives CASSLELAGDNEQFF.

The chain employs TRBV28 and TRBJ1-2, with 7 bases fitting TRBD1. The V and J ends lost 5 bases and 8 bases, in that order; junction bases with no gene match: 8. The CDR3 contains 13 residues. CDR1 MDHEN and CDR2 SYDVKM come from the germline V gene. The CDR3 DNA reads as TGTGCCAGCAGTCCCGGACAGGTTTCCGGCTACACCTTC. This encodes CASSPGQVSGYTF.

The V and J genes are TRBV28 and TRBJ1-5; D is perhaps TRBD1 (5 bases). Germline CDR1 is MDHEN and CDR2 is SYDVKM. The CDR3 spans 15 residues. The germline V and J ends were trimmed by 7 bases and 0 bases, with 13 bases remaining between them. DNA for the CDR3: TGTGCCAGCACCCCCCGGACAATTAGCAATCAGCCCCAGCATTTT. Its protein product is CASTPRTISNQPQHF.

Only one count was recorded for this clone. CDR3 region: CASSLDRGGTEAFF. The CDR3 DNA sequence: TGTGCCAGCAGCTTAGATAGGGGGGGAACTGAAGCTTTCTTT. V and J are TRBV11-2 and TRBJ1-1, with TRBD1 as a possible D gene (6 bases). The CDR3 spans 14 residues. CDR1 and CDR2 (germline): SGHAT, FQNNGV. Trimming took 0 bases from V and 5 from J, leaving 10 bases between them.

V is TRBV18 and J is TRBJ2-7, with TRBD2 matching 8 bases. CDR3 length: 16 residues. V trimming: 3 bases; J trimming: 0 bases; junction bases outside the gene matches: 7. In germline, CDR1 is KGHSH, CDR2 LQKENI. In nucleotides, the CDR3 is TGTGCCAGCTCACCCACCCAAGCGGGGGCCTCCTACGAGCAGTACTTC. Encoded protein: CASSPTQAGASYEQYF.

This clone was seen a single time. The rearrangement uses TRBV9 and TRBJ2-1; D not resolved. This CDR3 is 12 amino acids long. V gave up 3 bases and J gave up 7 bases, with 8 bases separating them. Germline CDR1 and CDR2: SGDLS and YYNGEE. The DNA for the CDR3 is TGTGCCAGCAGCGCAACTATGAATGAGCAGTTCTTC. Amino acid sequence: CASSATMNEQFF. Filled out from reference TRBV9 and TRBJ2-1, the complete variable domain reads DSGVTQTPKHLITATGQRVTLRCSPRSGDLSVYWYQQSLDQGLQFLIQYYNGEERAKGNILERFSAQQFPDLHSELNLSSLELGDSALYFCASSATMNEQFFGPGTRLTVL.

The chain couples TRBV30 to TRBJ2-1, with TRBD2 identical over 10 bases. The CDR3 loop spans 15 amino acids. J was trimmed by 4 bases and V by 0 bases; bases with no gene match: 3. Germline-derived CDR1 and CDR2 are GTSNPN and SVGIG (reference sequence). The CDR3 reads CAWSVGTSVYNEQFF. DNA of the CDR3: TGTGCCTGGAGTGTAGGGACTAGCGTATACAATGAGCAGTTCTTC.

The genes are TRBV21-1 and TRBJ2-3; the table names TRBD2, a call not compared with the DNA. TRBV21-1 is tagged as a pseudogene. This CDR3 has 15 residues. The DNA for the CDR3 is TGTGCCAGCAGTCCTATAGCGGGTAACACAGATACGCAGTATTTT. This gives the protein CASSPIAGNTDTQYF.

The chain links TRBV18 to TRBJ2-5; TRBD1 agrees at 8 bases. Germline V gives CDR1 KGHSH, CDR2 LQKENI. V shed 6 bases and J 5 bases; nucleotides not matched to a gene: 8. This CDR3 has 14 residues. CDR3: CASSPGQGRETQYF. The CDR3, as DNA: TGTGCCAGCTCGCCTGGACAGGGACGGGAGACCCAGTACTTC.

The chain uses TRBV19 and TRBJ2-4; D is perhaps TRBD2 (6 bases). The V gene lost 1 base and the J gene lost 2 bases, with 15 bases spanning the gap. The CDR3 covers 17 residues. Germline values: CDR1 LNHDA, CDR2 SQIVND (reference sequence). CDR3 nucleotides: TGTGCCAGTAGTATAGCCTTGGGTAGCGGTTCCAAAAACATTCAGTACTTC. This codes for CASSIALGSGSKNIQYF.

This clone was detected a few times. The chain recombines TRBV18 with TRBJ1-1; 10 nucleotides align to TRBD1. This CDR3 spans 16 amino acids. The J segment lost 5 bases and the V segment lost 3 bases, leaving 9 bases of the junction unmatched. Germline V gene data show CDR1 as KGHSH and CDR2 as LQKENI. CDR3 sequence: CASSPPGTGARTEAFF. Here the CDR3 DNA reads TGTGCCAGCTCACCTCCCGGGACAGGGGCTAGGACTGAAGCTTTCTTT.

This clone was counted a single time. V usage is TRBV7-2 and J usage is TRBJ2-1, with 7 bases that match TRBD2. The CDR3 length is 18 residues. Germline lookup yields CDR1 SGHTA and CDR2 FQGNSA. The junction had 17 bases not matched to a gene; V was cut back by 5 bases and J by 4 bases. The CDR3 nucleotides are TGTGCCAGCAGCCCCGCCCCCCTGGGGGAGGGCGGATACAATGAGCAGTTCTTC. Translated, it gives CASSPAPLGEGGYNEQFF.

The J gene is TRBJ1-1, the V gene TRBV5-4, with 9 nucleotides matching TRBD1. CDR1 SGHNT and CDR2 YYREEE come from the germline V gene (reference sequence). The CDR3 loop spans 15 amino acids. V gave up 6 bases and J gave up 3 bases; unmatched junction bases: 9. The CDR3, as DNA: TGTGCCAGCAAGCCGGACAGGGGAGTCCACACTGAAGCTTTCTTT. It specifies CASKPDRGVHTEAFF. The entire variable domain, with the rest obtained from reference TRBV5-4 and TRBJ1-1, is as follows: ETGVTQSPTHLIKTRGQQVTLRCSSQSGHNTVSWYQQALGQGPQFIFQYYREEENGRGNFPPRFSGLQFPNYSSELNVNALELDDSALYLCASKPDRGVHTEAFFGQGTRLTVV.

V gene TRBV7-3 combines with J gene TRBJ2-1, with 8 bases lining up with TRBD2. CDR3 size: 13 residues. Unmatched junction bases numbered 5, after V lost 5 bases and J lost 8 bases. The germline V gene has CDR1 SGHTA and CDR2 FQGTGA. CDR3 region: CASSTGLEDEQFF. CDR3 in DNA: TGTGCCAGCAGCACGGGACTAGAGGATGAGCAGTTCTTC.

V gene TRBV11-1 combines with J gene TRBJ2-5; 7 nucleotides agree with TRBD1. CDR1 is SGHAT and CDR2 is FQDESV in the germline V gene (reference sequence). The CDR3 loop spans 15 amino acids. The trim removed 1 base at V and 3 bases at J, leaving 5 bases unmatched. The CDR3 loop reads CASSLGAGTEETQYF. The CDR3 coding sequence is TGTGCCAGCAGCTTAGGGGCCGGGACAGAAGAGACCCAGTACTTC.

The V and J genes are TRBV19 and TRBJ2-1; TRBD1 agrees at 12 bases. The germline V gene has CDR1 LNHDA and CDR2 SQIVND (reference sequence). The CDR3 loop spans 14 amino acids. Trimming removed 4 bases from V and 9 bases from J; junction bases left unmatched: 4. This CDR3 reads CASSKRDRGLEQFF. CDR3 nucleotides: TGTGCCAGTAGTAAAAGGGACAGGGGGCTTGAGCAGTTCTTC.